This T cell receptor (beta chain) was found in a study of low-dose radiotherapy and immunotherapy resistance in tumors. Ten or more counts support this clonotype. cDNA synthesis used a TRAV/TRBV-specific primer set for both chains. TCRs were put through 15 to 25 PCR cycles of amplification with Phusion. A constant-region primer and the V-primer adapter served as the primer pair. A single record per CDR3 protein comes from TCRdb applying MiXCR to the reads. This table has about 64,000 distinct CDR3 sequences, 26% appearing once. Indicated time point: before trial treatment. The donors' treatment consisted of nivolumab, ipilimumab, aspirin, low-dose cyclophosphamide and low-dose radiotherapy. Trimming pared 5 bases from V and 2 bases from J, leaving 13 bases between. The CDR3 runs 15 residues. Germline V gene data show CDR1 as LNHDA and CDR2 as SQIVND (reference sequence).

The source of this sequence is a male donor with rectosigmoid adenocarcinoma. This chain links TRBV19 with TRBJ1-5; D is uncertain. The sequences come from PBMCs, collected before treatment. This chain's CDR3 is CASSSPAIRNQPQHF. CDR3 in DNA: TGTGCCAGTAGTTCCCCCGCGATCCGCAATCAGCCCCAGCATTTT.